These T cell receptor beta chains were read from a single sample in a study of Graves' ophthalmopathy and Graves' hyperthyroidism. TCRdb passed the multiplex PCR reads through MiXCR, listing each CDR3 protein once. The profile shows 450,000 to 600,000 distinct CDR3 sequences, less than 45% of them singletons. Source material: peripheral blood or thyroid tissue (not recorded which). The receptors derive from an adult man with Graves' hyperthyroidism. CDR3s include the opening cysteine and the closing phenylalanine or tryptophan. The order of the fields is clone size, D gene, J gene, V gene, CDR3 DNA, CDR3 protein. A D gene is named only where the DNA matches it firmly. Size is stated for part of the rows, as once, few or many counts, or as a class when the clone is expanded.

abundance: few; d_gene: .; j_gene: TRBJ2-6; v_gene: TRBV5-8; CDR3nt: TGTGCCAGCAGCTTGGGTCGTCTTGGCGCCTTCTCTGGGGCCAACGTCCTGACTTTC; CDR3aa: CASSLGRLGAFSGANVLTF
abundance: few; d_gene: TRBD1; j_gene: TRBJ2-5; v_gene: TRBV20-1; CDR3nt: TGCAGTGCTAGAGATATGGGACAGGGTGGAGATACCCAGTACTTC; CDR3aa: CSARDMGQGGDTQYF
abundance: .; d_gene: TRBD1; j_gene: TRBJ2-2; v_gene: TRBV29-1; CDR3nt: TGCAGCGTTGTGGGGACAGTGAACACCGGGGAGCTGTTTTTT; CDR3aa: CSVVGTVNTGELFF
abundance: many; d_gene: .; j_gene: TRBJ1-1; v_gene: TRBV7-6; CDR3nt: TGTGCCAGCAGCTTTTATGGGGGATCGAACACTGAAGCTTTCTTT; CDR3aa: CASSFYGGSNTEAFF
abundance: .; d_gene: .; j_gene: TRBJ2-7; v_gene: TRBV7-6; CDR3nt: TGTGCCAGCAGCTTAGCGGGGAGGGGGGACTACGAGCAGTACTTC; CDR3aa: CASSLAGRGDYEQYF
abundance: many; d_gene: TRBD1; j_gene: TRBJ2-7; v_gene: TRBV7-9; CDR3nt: TGCGCCAGCAGCTTGTCACAGGGGGCCTACGAGCAGTACTTC; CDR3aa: CASSLSQGAYEQYF
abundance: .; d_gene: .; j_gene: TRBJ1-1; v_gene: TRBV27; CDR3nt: TGTGCCAGCAGTTTCTGGAACACCAAGAACACTGAAGCTTTCTTT; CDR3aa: CASSFWNTKNTEAFF
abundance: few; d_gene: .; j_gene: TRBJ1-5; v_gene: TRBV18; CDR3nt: TGTGCCAGCTCACGGACAAGCGGGAGGTCAAAACCCCAGCATTTT; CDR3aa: CASSRTSGRSKPQHF
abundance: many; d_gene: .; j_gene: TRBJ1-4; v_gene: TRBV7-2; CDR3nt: TGTGCCAGCAGCTTAGGTGGCTCAGGAGTCGGAAAACTGTTTTTT; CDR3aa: CASSLGGSGVGKLFF
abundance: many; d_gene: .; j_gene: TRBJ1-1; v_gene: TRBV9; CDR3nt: TGTGCCAGCAGCGAGAGAGGGGGGGGTGAAGCTTTCTTT; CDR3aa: CASSERGGGEAFF
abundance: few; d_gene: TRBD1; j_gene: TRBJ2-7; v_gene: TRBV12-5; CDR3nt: TGTGCTAGTGGTTTGTACCTGCGACAGGGGGCTTACGAGCAGTACTTC; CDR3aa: CASGLYLRQGAYEQYF
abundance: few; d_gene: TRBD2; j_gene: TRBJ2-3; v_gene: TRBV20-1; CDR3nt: TGCAGTGGAACTAGCGCCACAGATACGCAGTATTTT; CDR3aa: CSGTSATDTQYF
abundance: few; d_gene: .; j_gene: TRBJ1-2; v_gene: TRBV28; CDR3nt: TGTGCCAGCAGTGCCGGTACGATATTCTACTACACCTTC; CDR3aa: CASSAGTIFYYTF
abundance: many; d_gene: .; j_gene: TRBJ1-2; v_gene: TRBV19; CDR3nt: TGTGCCAGTAGTATTCAGAGCAACAACTATGGCTACACCTTC; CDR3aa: CASSIQSNNYGYTF
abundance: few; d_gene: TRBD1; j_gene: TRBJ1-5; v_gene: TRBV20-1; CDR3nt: TGCAGTGCTCCCCGGACAGGGGGCAATCAGCCCCAGCATTTT; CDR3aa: CSAPRTGGNQPQHF